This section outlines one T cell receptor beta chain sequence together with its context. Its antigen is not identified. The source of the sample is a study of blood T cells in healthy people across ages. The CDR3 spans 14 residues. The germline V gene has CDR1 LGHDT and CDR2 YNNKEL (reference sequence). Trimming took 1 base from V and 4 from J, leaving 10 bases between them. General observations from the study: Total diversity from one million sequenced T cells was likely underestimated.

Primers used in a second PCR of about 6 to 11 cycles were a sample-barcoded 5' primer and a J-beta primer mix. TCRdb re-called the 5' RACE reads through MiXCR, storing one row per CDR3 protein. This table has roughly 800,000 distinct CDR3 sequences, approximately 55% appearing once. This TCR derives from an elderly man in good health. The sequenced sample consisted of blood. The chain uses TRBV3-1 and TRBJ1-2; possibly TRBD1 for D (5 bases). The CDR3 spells CASSQGTGPYGYTF. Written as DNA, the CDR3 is TGTGCCAGCAGCCAAGGAACAGGACCCTATGGCTACACCTTC.